This T cell receptor beta chain originates from a study of blood T cell repertoires in COVID-19. Profiling relied on immunoSEQ multiplex PCR, and the TCRdb table lists in-frame clones only, not all of them. Here the sample spans roughly 110,000 clones, around 83% being singletons. Only a few counts were recorded for this clone. The V gene lost 3 bases and the J gene lost 5 bases, with 7 bases spanning the gap. CDR3 length: 12 residues. The clonotype was recovered from a man aged 35-49 years with acute or convalescent COVID-19. This chain joins TRBV12-3 or TRBV12-4 and TRBJ1-1; D uncertain. The sample was peripheral blood. The CDR3 nucleotides are TGTGCCAGCAGTTTCGCCGGGACTGAAGCTTTCTTT. It codes for CASSFAGTEAFF.